A single sample is the source of the 9 T cell receptor beta chains below, sequenced in a study of T cell repertoires in cytomegalovirus infection. TCRdb recomputed calls from the reads with MiXCR, one row per CDR3 protein. The profile shows some 130,000 distinct CDR3 sequences, 24% of them singletons. No cognate antigen is known for these TCRs. Material: PBMCs, sequenced either directly or after in vitro stimulation (not recorded which). Source of these receptors: a human donor in good health (CMV status not recorded). Some clones in this sample may be carry-over from other donors' samples.

This clonotype was recorded many times. The CDR3 DNA reads TGTGCCAGCAGCCCGGGGATCTCCACCTACGAGCAGTACTTC. As protein: CASSPGISTYEQYF. The V and J genes are TRBV7-6 and TRBJ2-7; a possible D gene is TRBD2 (5 bases). The CDR3 spans 14 residues. Germline lookup yields CDR1 SGHVS and CDR2 FNYEAQ. With 5 bases removed from V and 2 bases from J, the gap between germline ends came to 13 bases.

This clonotype was seen only a few times. V gene TRBV5-6 combines with J gene TRBJ1-5, with D tentatively TRBD1 (5 bases). V was clipped by 4 bases and J by 6 bases, with 14 bases between them. Germline CDR1 SGHDT, CDR2 YYEEEE. This CDR3 spans 14 amino acids. CDR3 in DNA: TGTGCCAGCAGCCACGGAGGGGATGGTCAGCCCCAGCATTTT. Its protein is CASSHGGDGQPQHF. The full variable domain, rest sourced from reference TRBV5-6 and TRBJ1-5, is DAGVTQSPTHLIKTRGQQVTLRCSPKSGHDTVSWYQQALGQGPQFIFQYYEEEERQRGNFPDRFSGHQFPNYSSELNVNALLLGDSALYLCASSHGGDGQPQHFGDGTRLSIL.

There are many counts of this clonotype. This chain connects TRBV12-3 or TRBV12-4 to TRBJ2-7; 8 bases are shared with TRBD2. The CDR3 spans 12 residues. V shed 6 bases and J 4 bases; nucleotides not matched to a gene: 2. The CDR3 coding sequence is TGTGCCAGCAGCCCGGGGGGGTACGAGCAGTACTTC. Translating gives CASSPGGYEQYF.

Comment on this clonotype: Given a much more abundant clone one base away, this may be a read error. The rearrangement uses TRBV7-9 and TRBJ2-3; no clear D gene. V lost 8 bases, J lost 2 bases, and 8 bases lay in between. The CDR3 runs to 12 residues. Germline V gives CDR1 SEHNR, CDR2 FQNEAQ (reference sequence). CDR3 sequence: CASWSITDTQYF. The CDR3 nucleotides are TGTGCCAGCTGGTCCATCACAGATACGCAGTATTTT.

The chain is built from TRBV7-9 and TRBJ2-7, with 7 bases that match TRBD2. The germline CDR1 and CDR2 sequences are SEHNR and FQNEAQ (reference sequence). The CDR3 runs to 13 residues. V was pared by 5 bases and J by 0 bases, with 1 base of the junction left unmatched. This chain's CDR3 is CASSASGSYEQYF. Here the CDR3 DNA reads TGTGCCAGCAGCGCTAGCGGCTCCTACGAGCAGTACTTC.

This clonotype was detected ten times or more. CDR3 nucleotide sequence: TGTGCCAGCAGTCCCCAACAGGGGTATGGCTACACCTTC. Translating gives CASSPQQGYGYTF. This rearrangement joins TRBV27 to TRBJ1-2, with 7 bases aligning to TRBD1. The germline V gene encodes CDR1 MNHEY and CDR2 SMNVEV (reference sequence). The CDR3 loop spans 13 amino acids. Unmatched junction bases numbered 5, after V lost 5 bases and J lost 5 bases.

This clonotype was detected many times. The chain employs TRBV20-1 and TRBJ2-1; D perhaps matches TRBD2 (6 bases). V shed 6 bases and J shed 4 bases, with 16 bases lying between them. This CDR3 contains 14 residues. Germline CDR1 is DFQATT and CDR2 is SNEGSKA (reference sequence). CDR3 bases: TGCAGTGCCCCCCCAGGGACTCTTTACAATGAGCAGTTCTTC. Residues: CSAPPGTLYNEQFF.

This clonotype has a handful of counts. The chain recombines TRBV7-2 with TRBJ2-5; 12 bases agree with TRBD2. This CDR3 is 16 amino acids long. In germline, CDR1 is SGHTA, CDR2 FQGNSA. V shed 2 bases, J shed 4 bases, and the junction held 5 bases outside the gene matches. The CDR3 reads CASSLNLAGGGETQYF. In DNA form, the CDR3 reads TGTGCCAGCAGCTTAAACCTAGCGGGAGGGGGAGAGACCCAGTACTTC.

This chain connects TRBV12-3 or TRBV12-4 to TRBJ1-1; 9 nucleotides agree with TRBD1. The CDR3 covers 18 residues. Losses at the gene ends were 2 bases for V and 0 bases for J; bases not matched to a gene: 10. CDR3 bases: TGTGCCAGCAGTTTAAACAGACAGGGGGTGAAATTGAACACTGAAGCTTTCTTT. This encodes CASSLNRQGVKLNTEAFF.